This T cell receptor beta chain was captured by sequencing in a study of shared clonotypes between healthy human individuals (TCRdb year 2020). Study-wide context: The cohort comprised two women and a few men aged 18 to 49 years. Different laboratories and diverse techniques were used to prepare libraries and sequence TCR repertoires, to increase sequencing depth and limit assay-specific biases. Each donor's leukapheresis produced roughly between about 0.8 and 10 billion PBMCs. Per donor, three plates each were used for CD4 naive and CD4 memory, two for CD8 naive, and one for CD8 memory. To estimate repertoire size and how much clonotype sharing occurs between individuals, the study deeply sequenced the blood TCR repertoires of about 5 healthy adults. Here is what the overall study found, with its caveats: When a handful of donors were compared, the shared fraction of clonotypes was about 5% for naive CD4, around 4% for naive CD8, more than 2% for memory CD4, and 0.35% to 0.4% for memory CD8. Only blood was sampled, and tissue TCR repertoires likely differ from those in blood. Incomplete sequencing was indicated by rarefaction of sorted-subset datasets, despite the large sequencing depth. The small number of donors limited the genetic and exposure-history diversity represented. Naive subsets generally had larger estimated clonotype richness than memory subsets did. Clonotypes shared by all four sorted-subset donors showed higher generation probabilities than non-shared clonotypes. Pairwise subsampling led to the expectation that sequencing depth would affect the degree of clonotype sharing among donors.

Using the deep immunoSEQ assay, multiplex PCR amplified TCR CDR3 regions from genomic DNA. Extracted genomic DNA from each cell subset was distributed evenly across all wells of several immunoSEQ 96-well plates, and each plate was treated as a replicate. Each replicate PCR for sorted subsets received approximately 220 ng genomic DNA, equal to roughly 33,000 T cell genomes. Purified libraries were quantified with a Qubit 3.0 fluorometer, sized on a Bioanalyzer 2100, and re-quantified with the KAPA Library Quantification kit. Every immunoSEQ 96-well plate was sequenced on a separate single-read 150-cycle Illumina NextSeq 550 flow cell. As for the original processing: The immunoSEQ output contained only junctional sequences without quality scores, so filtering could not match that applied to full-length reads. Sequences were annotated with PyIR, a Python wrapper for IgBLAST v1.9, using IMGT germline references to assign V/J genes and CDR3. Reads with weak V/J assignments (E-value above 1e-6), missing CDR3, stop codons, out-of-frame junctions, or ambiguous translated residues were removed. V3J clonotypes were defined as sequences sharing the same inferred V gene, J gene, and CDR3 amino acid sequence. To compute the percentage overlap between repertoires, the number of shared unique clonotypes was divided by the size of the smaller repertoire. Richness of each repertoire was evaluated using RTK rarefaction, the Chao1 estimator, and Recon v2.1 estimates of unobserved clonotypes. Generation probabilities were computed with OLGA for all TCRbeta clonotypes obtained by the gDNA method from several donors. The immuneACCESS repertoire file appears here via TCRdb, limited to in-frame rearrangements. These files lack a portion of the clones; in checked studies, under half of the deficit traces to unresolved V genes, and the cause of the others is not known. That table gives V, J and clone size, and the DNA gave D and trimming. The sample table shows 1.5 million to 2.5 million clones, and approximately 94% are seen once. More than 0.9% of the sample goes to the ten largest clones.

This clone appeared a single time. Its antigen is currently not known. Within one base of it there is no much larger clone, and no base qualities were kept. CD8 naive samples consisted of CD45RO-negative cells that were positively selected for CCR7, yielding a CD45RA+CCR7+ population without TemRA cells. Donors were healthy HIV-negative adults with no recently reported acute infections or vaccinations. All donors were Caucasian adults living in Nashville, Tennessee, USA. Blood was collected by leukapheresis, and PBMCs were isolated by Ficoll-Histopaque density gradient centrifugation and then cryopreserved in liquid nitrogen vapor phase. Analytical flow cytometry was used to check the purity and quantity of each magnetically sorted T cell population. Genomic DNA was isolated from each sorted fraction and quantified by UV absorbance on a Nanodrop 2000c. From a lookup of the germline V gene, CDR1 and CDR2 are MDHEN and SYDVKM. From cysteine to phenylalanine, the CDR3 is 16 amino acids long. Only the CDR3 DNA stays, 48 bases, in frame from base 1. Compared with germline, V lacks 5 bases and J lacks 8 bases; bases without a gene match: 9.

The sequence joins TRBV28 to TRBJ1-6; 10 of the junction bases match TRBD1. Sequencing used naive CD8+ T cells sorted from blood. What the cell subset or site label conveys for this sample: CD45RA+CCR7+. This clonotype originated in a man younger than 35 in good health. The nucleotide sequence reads TGTGCCAGCAGTCGCTCTCCGGGACAGGGGTATTCACCCCTCCACTTT. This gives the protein CASSRSPGQGYSPLHF. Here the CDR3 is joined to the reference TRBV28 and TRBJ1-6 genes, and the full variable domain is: DVKVTQSSRYLVKRTGEKVFLECVQDMDHENMFWYRQDPGLGLRLIYFSYDVKMKEKGDIPEGYSVSREKKERFSLILESASTNQTSMYLCASSRSPGQGYSPLHFGNGTRLTVT.